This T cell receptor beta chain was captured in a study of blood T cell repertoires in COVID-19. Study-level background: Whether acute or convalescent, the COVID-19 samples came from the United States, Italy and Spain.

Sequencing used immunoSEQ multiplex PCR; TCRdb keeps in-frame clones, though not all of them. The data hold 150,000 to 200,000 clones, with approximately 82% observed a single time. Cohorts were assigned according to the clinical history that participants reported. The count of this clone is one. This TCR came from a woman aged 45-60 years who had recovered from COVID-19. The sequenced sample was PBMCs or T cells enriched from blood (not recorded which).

The DNA of the CDR3 is TGTGCCAGCACGCTTGGTATAGGGGGCACCGGGGAGCTGTTTTTT. This codes for CASTLGIGGTGELFF. The chain recombines TRBV11-1 with TRBJ2-2; weak D call: TRBD1 (6 bases). Trimming removed 7 bases at V and 4 bases at J, with 16 bases between. Germline V gene lookup returns CDR1 SGHAT and CDR2 FQDESV (reference sequence). The CDR3 runs 15 residues.